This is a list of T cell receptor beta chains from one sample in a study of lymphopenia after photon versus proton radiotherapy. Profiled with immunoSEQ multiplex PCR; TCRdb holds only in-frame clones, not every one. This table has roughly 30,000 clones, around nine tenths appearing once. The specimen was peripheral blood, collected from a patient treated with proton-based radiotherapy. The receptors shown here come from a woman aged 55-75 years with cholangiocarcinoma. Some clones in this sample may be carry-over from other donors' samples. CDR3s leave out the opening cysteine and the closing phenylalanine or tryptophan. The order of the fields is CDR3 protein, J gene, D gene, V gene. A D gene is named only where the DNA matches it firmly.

CDR3 protein: ASSLGRPSTEAF
J gene: TRBJ1-1
D gene: .
V gene: TRBV7-9

CDR3 protein: SVTGAGGVNTEAF
J gene: TRBJ1-1
D gene: TRBD1
V gene: TRBV29-1

CDR3 protein: ASSPWISYNEQF
J gene: TRBJ2-1
D gene: .
V gene: TRBV5-1

CDR3 protein: ASSRGQKNYEQY
J gene: TRBJ2-7
D gene: .
V gene: TRBV7-2

CDR3 protein: ASTPGQGFGGQY
J gene: TRBJ2-7
D gene: TRBD1
V gene: TRBV27

CDR3 protein: ASSVVGVVSYNEQF
J gene: TRBJ2-1
D gene: .
V gene: TRBV9

CDR3 protein: ASTWGGGPNQPQH
J gene: TRBJ1-5
D gene: .
V gene: TRBV19

CDR3 protein: ARSFSPTGTSSYNSPLH
J gene: TRBJ1-6
D gene: .
V gene: TRBV5-3

CDR3 protein: ASSGDRTSLNYGYT
J gene: TRBJ1-2
D gene: TRBD1
V gene: TRBV2

CDR3 protein: ASRRDRAYTEAF
J gene: TRBJ1-1
D gene: TRBD1
V gene: TRBV10-2

CDR3 protein: ASSNRGGPDTQY
J gene: TRBJ2-3
D gene: .
V gene: TRBV13

CDR3 protein: ASSLHGLNEKLF
J gene: TRBJ1-4
D gene: .
V gene: TRBV6-5

CDR3 protein: ASSLGTASAHTQY
J gene: TRBJ2-3
D gene: .
V gene: TRBV27

CDR3 protein: ASSLYSGPYNEQF
J gene: TRBJ2-1
D gene: TRBD2
V gene: TRBV7-6

CDR3 protein: ASSQAGFTNTEAF
J gene: TRBJ1-1
D gene: .
V gene: TRBV4-2

CDR3 protein: ASSPLDSSEAF
J gene: TRBJ1-1
D gene: .
V gene: TRBV18

CDR3 protein: ASSSARANNQPQH
J gene: TRBJ1-5
D gene: .
V gene: TRBV6-5

CDR3 protein: ASRDRDTEAF
J gene: TRBJ1-1
D gene: TRBD1
V gene: TRBV5-1

CDR3 protein: ASSDHRTGSYEQY
J gene: TRBJ2-7
D gene: TRBD1
V gene: TRBV6-4

CDR3 protein: ASSPSAGGSGNTIY
J gene: TRBJ1-3
D gene: TRBD1
V gene: TRBV11-2

CDR3 protein: ASSLEGLAGSVNEQF
J gene: TRBJ2-1
D gene: TRBD2
V gene: TRBV5-6

CDR3 protein: AGGTSGSEEPSTDTQY
J gene: TRBJ2-3
D gene: TRBD2
V gene: TRBV11-3

CDR3 protein: ASSQTGIAYEQY
J gene: TRBJ2-7
D gene: .
V gene: TRBV5-1

CDR3 protein: ASSRSTGNTEAF
J gene: TRBJ1-1
D gene: .
V gene: TRBV2

CDR3 protein: ASKEPPPKFEQF
J gene: TRBJ2-1
D gene: .
V gene: TRBV6-5

CDR3 protein: SVAGGVGNTEAF
J gene: TRBJ1-1
D gene: .
V gene: TRBV29-1

CDR3 protein: ASSKFNSLKVVVNQPQH
J gene: TRBJ1-5
D gene: .
V gene: TRBV21-1

CDR3 protein: ATSRDYPGTLSYEQY
J gene: TRBJ2-7
D gene: .
V gene: TRBV15

CDR3 protein: ASSRDYGGSGANVLT
J gene: TRBJ2-6
D gene: .
V gene: TRBV7-3

CDR3 protein: ASSLTAMNTEAF
J gene: TRBJ1-1
D gene: .
V gene: TRBV5-1

CDR3 protein: ASSLGTAYGNTIY
J gene: TRBJ1-3
D gene: .
V gene: TRBV5-1

CDR3 protein: ASSWGTRRSSYNEQF
J gene: TRBJ2-1
D gene: .
V gene: TRBV27

CDR3 protein: ASRPGHGGTEAF
J gene: TRBJ1-1
D gene: .
V gene: TRBV7-2

CDR3 protein: ASSPWASGSGWETQY
J gene: TRBJ2-5
D gene: TRBD2
V gene: TRBV13

CDR3 protein: ASSLGGSSLTGELF
J gene: TRBJ2-2
D gene: .
V gene: TRBV11-2

CDR3 protein: ASSRRQGNEKLF
J gene: TRBJ1-4
D gene: .
V gene: TRBV7-9

CDR3 protein: ASSLAPSGVFYEQY
J gene: TRBJ2-7
D gene: TRBD2
V gene: TRBV5-1

CDR3 protein: ASSSSSEVQY
J gene: TRBJ2-5
D gene: .
V gene: TRBV18

CDR3 protein: ASSLGGSYNEQF
J gene: TRBJ2-1
D gene: .
V gene: TRBV7-9

CDR3 protein: ASSLNNSPLH
J gene: TRBJ1-6
D gene: .
V gene: TRBV7-3

CDR3 protein: ASRPPGGPDQPQH
J gene: TRBJ1-5
D gene: TRBD1
V gene: TRBV6-6

CDR3 protein: ASSEGASYNEQF
J gene: TRBJ2-1
D gene: TRBD1
V gene: TRBV6-5

CDR3 protein: ASSVAGYSGGVNEQF
J gene: TRBJ2-1
D gene: TRBD2
V gene: TRBV9

CDR3 protein: ASSPLAGGTDTQY
J gene: TRBJ2-3
D gene: TRBD2
V gene: TRBV6-4

CDR3 protein: SVARDYEQY
J gene: TRBJ2-7
D gene: .
V gene: TRBV29-1

CDR3 protein: ASSLRGLNTEAF
J gene: TRBJ1-1
D gene: .
V gene: TRBV7-9

CDR3 protein: ASSVMLQGADTQY
J gene: TRBJ2-3
D gene: TRBD1
V gene: TRBV9

CDR3 protein: ASSPIPGRRGYGYT
J gene: TRBJ1-2
D gene: .
V gene: TRBV27

CDR3 protein: ASNGGNEGGYEQY
J gene: TRBJ2-7
D gene: .
V gene: TRBV19

CDR3 protein: ASSEGGQTTGELF
J gene: TRBJ2-2
D gene: .
V gene: TRBV9

CDR3 protein: ASSLGTGNNEKLF
J gene: TRBJ1-4
D gene: TRBD1
V gene: TRBV5-8

CDR3 protein: ASSLNWNTGELF
J gene: TRBJ2-2
D gene: .
V gene: TRBV7-6

CDR3 protein: ASSVTGSTGELF
J gene: TRBJ2-2
D gene: .
V gene: TRBV9